This is a list of T cell receptor beta chains from one sample in a study of T cell responses to AZD1222 COVID-19 vaccine. The table came from immunoSEQ multiplex PCR; TCRdb's copy has only in-frame clones and leaves some out. The data show about 110,000 clones, around nine tenths seen once. The starting material was peripheral blood, obtained 28 days after the second AZD1222 dose. These receptors were taken from an adult who received the AZD1222 COVID-19 vaccine. Both conserved end residues are part of each CDR3. A D gene is named only where the DNA matches it firmly. The size of a clone is reported for some rows only, either as once, few or many, or as a class for expanded clones.

abundance,v_gene,j_gene,d_gene,CDR3nt,CDR3aa
NA,TRBV3-1/TRBV3-2,TRBJ2-3,TRBD2,TGTGCCAGCAGCCAAGATTGGCCGGGGGGGGTCACAGATACGCAGTATTTT,CASSQDWPGGVTDTQYF
NA,TRBV4-3,TRBJ2-7,NA,TGCGCCAGCAGCCAAGATGTGGGCGGGGTGGTCTCCTACGAGCAGTACTTC,CASSQDVGGVVSYEQYF
NA,TRBV7-3,TRBJ1-1,TRBD1,TGTGCCAGCAGCTTTGGGACAGTCAACACTGAAGCTTTCTTT,CASSFGTVNTEAFF
once,TRBV7-8,TRBJ2-7,NA,TGTGCCAGCAGCTTCCTCTACGAGCAGTACTTC,CASSFLYEQYF
once,TRBV18,TRBJ2-5,NA,TGTGCCAGCTCTCCCAGCCTCCAAGAGACCCAGTACTTC,CASSPSLQETQYF
NA,TRBV18,TRBJ2-3,TRBD1,TGTGCCTGCTCACGCCCGGGACAGGGGCCAGATACGCAGTATTTT,CACSRPGQGPDTQYF
NA,TRBV30,TRBJ2-3,NA,TGTGCCTGGCACCGGTTTAGCACAGATACGCAGTATTTT,CAWHRFSTDTQYF
once,TRBV5-1,TRBJ2-3,NA,TGCGCCAGCAGCTTGGCACTGTCTAGCACAGATACGCAGTATTTT,CASSLALSSTDTQYF
NA,TRBV7-3,TRBJ2-1,TRBD1,TGTGCCAGCAGCACGTCCGGGACAGGGTCGTATGAGCAGTTCTTC,CASSTSGTGSYEQFF
NA,TRBV9,TRBJ2-2,NA,TGTGCCAGCAGCCCAGTGGGGGGACCCGGGGAGCTGTTTTTT,CASSPVGGPGELFF
NA,TRBV24-1,TRBJ2-5,NA,TGTGCCACCAGTGATTGGGGGGTCCAAGAGACCCAGTACTTC,CATSDWGVQETQYF
few,TRBV18,TRBJ2-5,TRBD1,TGTGCCAGCTCAGCCACGGGACAGGGGGCAGGGGAGACCCAGTACTTC,CASSATGQGAGETQYF
NA,TRBV20-1,TRBJ1-2,TRBD1,TGCAGTGCTAGTTTCGGACAGGGGGCCTATGGCTACACCTTC,CSASFGQGAYGYTF
NA,TRBV9,TRBJ1-3,NA,TGTGCCAGCAGCGTAGGTCTGCAGGGCTCTGGAAACACCATATATTTT,CASSVGLQGSGNTIYF
NA,TRBV11-2,TRBJ2-7,NA,TGTGCCAGCAGCTTTACGGGGGACGAGCAGTACTTC,CASSFTGDEQYF
NA,TRBV28,TRBJ1-5,TRBD1,TGTGCCAGCTTGACAGGGAGTATGCCCCAGCATTTT,CASLTGSMPQHF
NA,TRBV14,TRBJ2-7,TRBD1,TGTGCCAGCAGCCCGCGGGCAGGGGGCTACGAGCAGTACTTC,CASSPRAGGYEQYF
few,TRBV28,TRBJ1-2,TRBD1,TGTGCCAGCAGCACACAGGGGATGAGTGGCTATGGCTACACCTTC,CASSTQGMSGYGYTF
NA,TRBV12-3/TRBV12-4,TRBJ1-4,NA,TGTGCCAGCAGGCTCACAGGGATAGAAAAACTGTTTTTT,CASRLTGIEKLFF
NA,TRBV30,TRBJ1-1,NA,TGTGCCTGGAGCGGGGCAGTTCGGGAAGCTTTCTTT,CAWSGAVREAFF
NA,TRBV7-8,TRBJ2-1,NA,TGTGCCAGCAGCTTAGGGCTAAGCACGGGGAATGAGCAGTTCTTC,CASSLGLSTGNEQFF
NA,TRBV6-1,TRBJ2-3,TRBD2,TGTGCCAGCAGTGAAAACACCGACCTAGCGGGGGGCCGCCTGGATACGCAGTATTTT,CASSENTDLAGGRLDTQYF
NA,TRBV25-1,TRBJ2-7,NA,TGTGCCAGCATCCCTTACTACGGGCAATACTTC,CASIPYYGQYF
NA,TRBV5-1,TRBJ2-1,TRBD2,TGCGCCAGCAGGACTAGCGGGGTGAATGAGCAGTTCTTC,CASRTSGVNEQFF
NA,TRBV5-1,TRBJ2-6,NA,TGCGCCAGCAGCCCGCGGACAGACCCGAGCTCTGGGGCCAACGTCCTGACTTTC,CASSPRTDPSSGANVLTF
NA,TRBV7-9,TRBJ1-1,TRBD1,TGTGCCAGCAGCGAGGGGGGACAGAAAGAAGCTTTCTTT,CASSEGGQKEAFF
NA,TRBV2,TRBJ2-7,TRBD2,TGTGCCAGCAGTCCAGGACTAGCGGGGGGGCTCTACGAGCAGTACTTC,CASSPGLAGGLYEQYF
NA,TRBV9,TRBJ1-1,NA,TGTGCCAGCAGCGTCGGTCATATGAACACTGAAGCTTTCTTT,CASSVGHMNTEAFF
few,TRBV6-8,TRBJ1-4,NA,TGTGCCAGCAAGCTAGGTAAACTGTTTTTT,CASKLGKLFF
NA,TRBV20-1,TRBJ2-5,NA,TGCAGTGCTTGGGGGGGCGAGACCCAGTACTTC,CSAWGGETQYF
NA,TRBV28,TRBJ2-5,NA,TGTGCCAGCACCACTGGGCAGGAGACCCAGTACTTC,CASTTGQETQYF
NA,TRBV14,TRBJ1-2,NA,TGTGCCAGCAGCCAAATACCCTTTGGATCTGGCTACACCTTC,CASSQIPFGSGYTF
NA,TRBV9,TRBJ2-5,NA,TGTGCCAGCAGCGTAAGCCACAACCCACGAGGGGAGACCCAGTACTTC,CASSVSHNPRGETQYF
NA,TRBV9,TRBJ1-1,NA,TGTGCCAGCAGCGCTTTACAGGGAAACACTGAAGCTTTCTTT,CASSALQGNTEAFF
NA,TRBV5-1,TRBJ2-7,NA,TGCGCCAGCAGCTTGGATGGGATGGGGTCCTACGAGCAGTACTTC,CASSLDGMGSYEQYF
NA,TRBV11-2,TRBJ2-4,NA,TGTGCCAGCAGCTTAGGGAGTTTAGCCAAAAACATTCAGTACTTC,CASSLGSLAKNIQYF
NA,TRBV10-3,TRBJ2-7,TRBD1,TGTGCCATCAGTGACGTACCGGGACAGGGAGTCTACGAGCAGTACTTC,CAISDVPGQGVYEQYF
few,TRBV24-1,TRBJ1-2,NA,TGTGCCACCAGTGATTTAGGGCAGGGTGGCGGCTACACCTTC,CATSDLGQGGGYTF
NA,TRBV7-2,TRBJ1-5,NA,TGTGCCAGCAGCTTGGCCCCGGGCTCTCAGCCCCAGCATTTT,CASSLAPGSQPQHF
NA,TRBV30,TRBJ1-2,NA,TGTGCCTGGAGATTTGGGGGCGCCGGCTATGGCTACACCTTC,CAWRFGGAGYGYTF
NA,TRBV7-2,TRBJ2-5,NA,TGTGCCAGCAGCTTACTGAGAAACTTGAAAGAGACCCAGTACTTC,CASSLLRNLKETQYF
NA,TRBV27,TRBJ2-7,NA,TGTGCCAGCAGTTTATCGAAAGGGTACGGGGAGCAGTACTTC,CASSLSKGYGEQYF
NA,TRBV18,TRBJ2-7,TRBD1,TGTGCCAGCTCACCACAAGCGCCCGGGACAGGGTTGAGCGAGCAGTACTTC,CASSPQAPGTGLSEQYF
NA,TRBV6-5,TRBJ2-5,NA,TGTGCCAGCAGTTACAGGGGGTCCCAGGGGGAGACCCAGTACTTC,CASSYRGSQGETQYF